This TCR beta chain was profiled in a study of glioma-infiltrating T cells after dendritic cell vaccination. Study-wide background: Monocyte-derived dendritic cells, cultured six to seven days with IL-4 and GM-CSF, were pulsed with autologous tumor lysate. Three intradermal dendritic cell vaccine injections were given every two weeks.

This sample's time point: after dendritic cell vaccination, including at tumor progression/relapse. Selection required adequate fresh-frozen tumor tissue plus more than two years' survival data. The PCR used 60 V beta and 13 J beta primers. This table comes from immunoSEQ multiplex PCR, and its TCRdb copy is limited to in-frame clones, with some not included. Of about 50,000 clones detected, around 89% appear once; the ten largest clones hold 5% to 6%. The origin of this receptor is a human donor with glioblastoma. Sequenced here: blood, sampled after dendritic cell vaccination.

The DNA of the CDR3 is TGTGCCAGCAGCCAAGAAGGACAGGGAAACTATGGCTACACCTTC. This codes for CASSQEGQGNYGYTF. This rearrangement joins TRBV4-2 to TRBJ1-2, with 8 nucleotides matching TRBD1. Germline V gene lookup returns CDR1 LGHNA and CDR2 YNFKEQ. Losses at the gene ends were 0 bases for V and 2 bases for J; bases not matched to a gene: 2. This CDR3 is built from 15 residues.